This TCR beta chain comes out of a study of T-cell memory formation after mild COVID-19. Background on the study: The study found TCR clusters largely donor specific.

TCR alpha and TCR beta cDNA libraries carrying sample barcodes and UMIs came from 5'RACE with constant-segment primers. TCRdb fed the 5' RACE reads into MiXCR, producing one record per CDR3 protein. Found here are under 300,000 distinct CDR3 sequences, 7.5% to 10% of them singletons; the top ten hold around 20%. This CDR3 is 13 amino acids long. Trimming cost V 2 bases and J 8 bases, with 11 bases left between them. Germline-derived CDR1 and CDR2 are MRHNA and SNTAGT. In this sample, this clonotype turned up a few times. Sequencing was done on a sample of PBMCs or a T cell subset sorted from them (not recorded which). The chain links TRBV6-4 to TRBJ2-3; D assignment may be TRBD1 or TRBD2 (5 bases each). The TCR sequence derives from a man aged 18 to 30 who had mild COVID-19 (a few samples of this study predate the infection). Cell type and time point are not known. The CDR3 nucleotides read TGTGCCAGCAGTGACGCAGGGAGTGTTACGCAGTATTTT. Its protein is CASSDAGSVTQYF.